This T cell receptor (beta chain) was profiled in a study of cytomegalovirus exposure and HLA in healthy donors. The V gene's germline CDR1 is LNHDA and CDR2 SQIVND (reference sequence). The CDR3 has 16 amino acids. With 10 bases clipped from V and 7 bases from J, the junction kept 17 bases outside the gene matches. TCRdb keeps only in-frame clones here, not all; method: immunoSEQ multiplex PCR. The table shows about 200,000 clones, with about 81% occurring only once. The sequence was collected from a woman in her twenties or thirties in good health and CMV-seronegative. The specimen was PBMCs. The chain links TRBV19 to TRBJ2-1, with 9 bases identical to TRBD2. The CDR3 protein is CATQGGREGFRNEQFF. The CDR3, as DNA: TGTGCCACCCAAGGTGGGCGGGAGGGTTTTCGGAATGAGCAGTTCTTC.